Listed here are 28 T cell receptor beta chains from one sample, sequenced in a study of T cell repertoires in cytomegalovirus infection. TCRdb re-called the reads with MiXCR, one entry per CDR3 protein. Of around 540,000 distinct CDR3 sequences in the sample, roughly a third were seen once. These receptors lack a known antigen. The material was cultured PBMCs, obtained from culture after CMV antigen stimulation. The receptors stem from a human donor in good health (CMV status not recorded). Some clones in this sample may be carry-over from other donors' samples.

V usage is TRBV5-4 and J usage is TRBJ2-1, with D hard to call. The germline V gene has CDR1 SGHNT and CDR2 YYREEE (reference sequence). Trimming left V 0 bases short and J 9 bases short, with 16 bases between. The CDR3 spans 15 residues. The CDR3 loop is CASSLDGRSSSEQFF. CDR3 nucleotide sequence: TGTGCCAGCAGCTTGGACGGGCGATCGTCGAGTGAGCAGTTCTTC.

This clonotype was seen repeatedly, ten times or more. This sequence joins TRBV7-6 and TRBJ1-5; a possible D gene is TRBD1 (5 bases). This CDR3 region has 15 residues. CDR1 and CDR2 from the germline V gene are SGHVS and FNYEAQ. Trimming cost V 1 base and J 5 bases, with 12 bases left between them. The CDR3 spells CASSLGGGKHQPQHF. The CDR3 nucleotides are TGTGCCAGCAGCTTAGGGGGGGGGAAACATCAGCCCCAGCATTTT.

The chain carries TRBV6-5 and TRBJ1-1; perhaps TRBD1 as D (6 bases). Germline CDR1 reads MNHEY; CDR2 reads SVGAGI. Trimming removed 0 bases from V and 0 bases from J, with 20 bases in between. The CDR3 totals 19 residues. DNA of the CDR3: TGTGCCAGCAGTTACTCGCAACTACAGGGCTTCCCCATGAACACTGAAGCTTTCTTT. Residues: CASSYSQLQGFPMNTEAFF.

Remarks on this clonotype: One base away lies a much larger clone, so this may be a sequencing read error. The DNA for the CDR3 is TGTGCCAGCAGCGCGACTGGCGGGAGAGGTGAGACCCAGTACTTC. Translated, it gives CASSATGGRGETQYF. The chain employs TRBV6-1 and TRBJ2-5, with TRBD2 identical over 7 bases. This CDR3 has 15 residues. Germline values: CDR1 MNHNS, CDR2 SASEGT. V trimming: 6 bases; J trimming: 5 bases; junction bases outside the gene matches: 12.

This clonotype was counted many times. CDR3 in amino acids: CASSLVGTGTGELFF. CDR3 bases: TGTGCCAGCAGCTTAGTAGGGACAGGGACCGGGGAGCTGTTTTTT. The gene calls are TRBV7-2 and TRBJ2-2; 9 bases are a match to TRBD1. Germline V gene sequence: CDR1 SGHTA, CDR2 FQGNSA. The trim removed 1 base at V and 5 bases at J, leaving 2 bases unmatched. This CDR3 spans 15 amino acids.

The gene calls are TRBV5-1 and TRBJ1-3, with a tentative D call TRBD1 (5 bases). The CDR3 contains 16 residues. Germline CDR1 reads SGHRS; CDR2 reads YFSETQ. Deletions cut 5 bases from V and 0 bases from J, with 15 bases between. The DNA of the CDR3 is TGCGCCAGCAGACGGGTGGCAGGGAGCTCTGGAAACACCATATATTTT. This encodes CASRRVAGSSGNTIYF.

The V and J genes are TRBV19 and TRBJ2-5; 9 bases align to TRBD2. V was clipped by 5 bases and J by 2 bases; unmatched bases: 6. There are 15 residues in the CDR3. Looked up from germline, CDR1 is LNHDA and CDR2 is SQIVND (reference sequence). CDR3 nucleotides: TGTGCCAGTAGTCCCCGGACTAGCGCACAAGAGACCCAGTACTTC. As protein: CASSPRTSAQETQYF. Looking up the rest from reference TRBV19 and TRBJ2-5 gives the full variable domain: DGGITQSPKYLFRKEGQNVTLSCEQNLNHDAMYWYRQDPGQGLRLIYYSQIVNDFQKGDIAEGYSVSREKKESFPLTVTSAQKNPTAFYLCASSPRTSAQETQYFGPGTRLLVL.

The chain couples TRBV4-3 to TRBJ1-2, with D perhaps TRBD1 (5 bases). The V gene lost 0 bases and the J gene lost 4 bases, with 18 bases spanning the gap. The CDR3 extends over 17 amino acids. Germline V gene sequence: CDR1 LGHNA, CDR2 YSLEER. This chain's CDR3 is CASSQDRVGGLPYGYTF. Here the CDR3 DNA reads TGCGCCAGCAGCCAAGATAGGGTCGGGGGACTCCCCTATGGCTACACCTTC.

This clonotype was seen more than once but under ten times. The chain combines TRBV20-1 with TRBJ1-2, with 11 bases lining up with TRBD1. CDR1 is DFQATT, CDR2 SNEGSKA, per germline (reference sequence). The J segment lost 6 bases and the V segment lost 3 bases, leaving 6 bases of the junction unmatched. This CDR3 comprises 14 residues. CDR3 DNA sequence: TGCAGTGCTAGGGGGGACAGGGGGAACCATGGCTACACCTTC. Its translation: CSARGDRGNHGYTF.

This chain joins TRBV7-2 and TRBJ2-5, with 11 bases that match TRBD1. The CDR3 spans 15 residues. Germline CDR1 is SGHTA and CDR2 is FQGNSA. The V segment lost 1 base and the J segment 5 bases; nucleotides outside the gene matches: 3. CDR3 residues: CASSLDGDRGETQYF. For the CDR3, the DNA is TGTGCCAGCAGCTTAGACGGGGACAGGGGGGAGACCCAGTACTTC.

This CDR3 is CASSSGASGNTIYF. CDR3 DNA sequence: TGTGCCAGCAGCTCCGGCGCGTCTGGAAACACCATATATTTT. This chain uses TRBV11-2 with TRBJ1-3; no clear D. This CDR3 is 14 amino acids long. In germline, CDR1 is SGHAT, CDR2 FQNNGV. Trimming shortened V by 4 bases and J by 1 base, and 8 bases separated the two germline ends.

This chain uses TRBV12-3 or TRBV12-4 with TRBJ2-7; 7 positions match TRBD2. The CDR3 runs 13 residues. V shed 5 bases and J 3 bases; nucleotides not matched to a gene: 4. The CDR3 spells CASSPGLLYEQYV. As DNA, the CDR3 is TGTGCCAGCAGTCCGGGACTACTCTACGAGCAGTACGTC.

This clonotype was seen only a few times. The genes are TRBV7-2 and TRBJ2-6; 8 bases are shared with TRBD1. Trimming cost V 5 bases and J 2 bases; bases outside gene matches: 5. Germline CDR1 is SGHTA and CDR2 is FQGNSA. The CDR3 is made up of 16 amino acids. The CDR3 bases are TGTGCCAGCAGCCCGGAGGACAGGGCTGGGGCCAACGTCCTGACTTTC. It encodes CASSPEDRAGANVLTF.

In its sample, this clonotype was seen a few times. V usage is TRBV7-2 and J usage is TRBJ2-3; TRBD1 matches at 7 bases. With V trimmed by 1 base and J by 6 bases, 4 bases remained unmatched. In germline, CDR1 is SGHTA, CDR2 FQGNSA. The CDR3 runs to 14 residues. CDR3 DNA: TGTGCCAGCAGCTTAGAAGGGGGCGCGGATACGCAGTATTTT. As protein: CASSLEGGADTQYF.

The chain couples TRBV6-6 to TRBJ1-2; a weak D match, TRBD1 (6 bases). Germline V lookup: CDR1 MNHNY, CDR2 SVGAGI (reference sequence). The CDR3 consists of 15 residues. V was pared by 2 bases and J by 2 bases, with 12 bases between. The CDR3 DNA sequence: TGTGCCAGCAGTTACGGTCGGACAGAAAACTATGGCTACACCTTC. Amino acids: CASSYGRTENYGYTF.

This clonotype was recorded many times. The junction departs from germline at one end; a sequencing error may be responsible. The chain employs TRBV5-1 and TRBJ2-5; 12 nucleotides agree with TRBD2. The CDR3 totals 15 residues. CDR1 and CDR2 from the germline V gene are SGHRS and YFSETQ. Written as DNA, the CDR3 is TGTGCCAGCAGCTTGCTAGCGGGAGGGCAAGAGACCCAGTACTTC. Protein sequence: CASSLLAGGQETQYF.

This clonotype was observed a few times. The chain is built from TRBV6-1 and TRBJ1-4; D may be TRBD1 (6 bases). V gave up 6 bases and J gave up 6 bases, with 11 bases separating them. The CDR3 has 13 residues. Germline CDR1 MNHNS, CDR2 SASEGT. The CDR3 nucleotides read TGTGCCAGCAGAGACCGACAGGATGAAAAACTGTTTTTT. Amino acid sequence: CASRDRQDEKLFF.

The chain has TRBV5-4 and TRBJ2-2; TRBD2 might be the D (5 bases). The length of the CDR3 is 15 residues. Deletions cut 5 bases from V and 0 bases from J, with 11 bases between. The V gene's germline CDR1 is SGHNT and CDR2 YYREEE (reference sequence). The CDR3 DNA follows: TGTGCCAGCAGAAGGGAGATCGCGAACACCGGGGAGCTGTTTTTT. Protein sequence: CASRREIANTGELFF.

This clonotype has a handful of counts. J is TRBJ1-5 and V is TRBV7-6; D not certain. The CDR3 has 14 amino acids. CDR1 and CDR2 (germline): SGHVS, FNYEAQ. Deletions cut 5 bases from V and 3 bases from J, with 11 bases between. The CDR3 DNA reads as TGTGCCAGCAGCCTAAGCGGGGTCAATCAGCCCCAGCATTTT. This gives the protein CASSLSGVNQPQHF.

The J gene is TRBJ2-3, the V gene TRBV7-9; D is unclear. The CDR3 runs 13 residues. Germline loops: CDR1 SEHNR, CDR2 FQNEAQ (reference sequence). The V end lost 5 bases, the J end lost 2 bases, and 8 bases lay between the germline ends. The CDR3 protein is CASSPPPTDTQYF. Written as DNA, the CDR3 is TGTGCCAGCAGCCCCCCCCCCACAGATACGCAGTATTTT.

A few counts support this clonotype. The CDR3 region is CASSLRGADIQYF. In DNA form, the CDR3 reads TGTGCCAGCAGCTTACGTGGGGCGGACATTCAGTACTTC. The chain is built from TRBV7-8 and TRBJ2-4, with D tentatively TRBD1 (5 bases). Germline values: CDR1 SGHVS, CDR2 FQNEAQ. Trimming shortened V by 2 bases and J by 8 bases, and 10 bases separated the two germline ends. The CDR3 is 13 residues long.

This clonotype was observed a handful of times. V is TRBV5-6 and J is TRBJ2-1, with 9 bases identical to TRBD2. The V gene end was trimmed by 4 bases and the J gene end by 4 bases; junction bases not matched to a gene: 6. The CDR3 is 15 residues long. Germline CDR1 reads SGHDT; CDR2 reads YYEEEE. CDR3 nucleotides: TGTGCCAGCAGCCCGGGACTAGCAACGTACAATGAGCAGTTCTTC. This sequence encodes CASSPGLATYNEQFF. Full variable domain (remainder filled in from reference TRBV5-6 and TRBJ2-1): DAGVTQSPTHLIKTRGQQVTLRCSPKSGHDTVSWYQQALGQGPQFIFQYYEEEERQRGNFPDRFSGHQFPNYSSELNVNALLLGDSALYLCASSPGLATYNEQFFGPGTRLTVL.

This clonotype was picked up a small number of times. This sequence joins TRBV25-1 and TRBJ2-1; 7 nucleotides agree with TRBD1. Germline lookup yields CDR1 MGHDK and CDR2 SYGVNS. This CDR3 contains 17 residues. Trimming took 3 bases from V and 5 from J; bases not matched to a gene: 13. CDR3 loop: CASSDHTSGTANNEQFF. The DNA for the CDR3 is TGTGCCAGCAGTGATCATACTTCCGGGACAGCTAACAATGAGCAGTTCTTC.

This clonotype was picked up a small number of times. This sequence joins TRBV6-1 and TRBJ1-5; D possibly corresponds to TRBD1 (5 bases). Trimming cost V 6 bases and J 5 bases, with 17 bases left between them. Germline V CDR1 and CDR2: MNHNS, SASEGT. The CDR3 spans 15 residues. This chain's CDR3 is CASSNDDGGYQPQHF. In nucleotides, the CDR3 is TGTGCCAGCAGCAATGATGACGGGGGGTATCAGCCCCAGCATTTT.

This sequence joins TRBV20-1 and TRBJ2-4; D is uncertain. The CDR3 is made up of 13 amino acids. Trimming removed 6 bases from V and 0 bases from J, with 9 bases in between. CDR1 DFQATT and CDR2 SNEGSKA come from the germline V gene (reference sequence). The CDR3, as DNA: TGCAGTGCGAACGGTCTAGCCAAAAACATTCAGTACTTC. This translates into CSANGLAKNIQYF.

This clonotype was recorded at least ten times. The V gene is TRBV7-2, the J gene TRBJ2-5; 11 nucleotides line up with TRBD1. The CDR3 loop spans 15 amino acids. With V trimmed by 3 bases and J by 5 bases, 5 bases remained unmatched. CDR1 is SGHTA, CDR2 FQGNSA, per germline. The DNA for the CDR3 is TGTGCCAGCAGCTTGACCGGGGACAGGGGGGAGACCCAGTACTTC. This translates into CASSLTGDRGETQYF.

V gene TRBV7-2 combines with J gene TRBJ1-1; D gene uncertain. Per germline, CDR1 SGHTA and CDR2 FQGNSA. The CDR3 has 13 residues. V lost 5 bases and J lost 11, with 18 bases in between. CDR3 amino acids: CASSPRTPMKAFF. The CDR3 DNA reads TGTGCCAGCAGCCCACGGACGCCCATGAAGGCTTTCTTT. The whole variable domain, remainder taken from reference TRBV7-2 and TRBJ1-1, is GAGVSQSPSNKVTEKGKDVELRCDPISGHTALYWYRQSLGQGLEFLIYFQGNSAPDKSGLPSDRFSAERTGGSVSTLTIQRTQQEDSAVYLCASSPRTPMKAFFGQGTRLTVV.

V and J are TRBV7-2 and TRBJ1-2; maybe TRBD1 (6 bases). V lost 0 bases and J 5 bases, leaving 16 bases between the germline ends. The CDR3 totals 16 residues. CDR1 and CDR2 from the germline V gene are SGHTA and FQGNSA. The CDR3 region is CASSLARGGVGYGYTF. DNA of the CDR3: TGTGCCAGCAGCTTAGCGCGCGGGGGCGTTGGTTATGGCTACACCTTC.